This T cell receptor beta chain originates from a study of cytomegalovirus exposure and HLA in healthy donors. Study-level background: Inside one of the first data releases sat around 80 million unique TCRs taken from HLA-typed donors. Whole-study findings and limits: HLA allele associations emerged for around 15,000 TCR beta sequences in a later analysis, at 0.05 false discovery rate.

With 60 Vbeta and 13 Jbeta primers, the PCR was carried out. Some clones are missing from TCRdb's copy, which holds only in-frame ones; the method was immunoSEQ multiplex PCR. The table lists 150,000 to 200,000 clones. Germline loops: CDR1 LNHDA, CDR2 SQIVND (reference sequence). The CDR3 spans 15 residues. Trimming removed 6 bases from V and 0 bases from J, with 14 bases in between. Regarding this clone: Its antigen is undetermined.

J is TRBJ1-1 and V is TRBV19; TRBD1 might be the D (6 bases). Sequenced sample: PBMCs. This sequence was found in a woman aged 18-29 years in good health and CMV-seropositive. The CDR3 loop reads CASSRRQDMNTEAFF. The DNA of the CDR3 is TGTGCCAGTAGCCGACGACAGGATATGAACACTGAAGCTTTCTTT.